This entry lists 24 T cell receptor beta chains sequenced from one sample in a study of radiation and T cells in renal cell carcinoma. Time point of the sample: baseline pretreatment blood. The sample's treatment: 15 Gy SBRT to primary tumor, nephrectomy 4 weeks later. Sequencing was performed with immunoSEQ multiplex PCR; in TCRdb, only in-frame clones are kept and a portion is missing. The data show approximately 120,000 clones, around 83% seen once. Here the sequenced sample was blood, taken from a patient whose treatment included radiotherapy and nephrectomy. The receptors shown here come from an older woman with renal cell carcinoma.

V is TRBV7-3 and J is TRBJ2-3; D not certain. The CDR3 is 15 amino acids. V lost 2 bases to trimming and J lost 0 bases, with 9 bases between them. Germline-derived CDR1 and CDR2 are SGHTA and FQGTGA. The CDR3 reads CASSLGIPSTDTQYF. CDR3 nucleotide sequence: TGTGCCAGCAGCTTAGGGATACCTAGCACAGATACGCAGTATTTT.

The chain joins TRBV25-1 to TRBJ1-4; D may be TRBD1 (5 bases). The CDR3 covers 18 residues. Trimming pared 3 bases from V and 7 bases from J, leaving 24 bases between. Germline CDR1 reads MGHDK; CDR2 reads SYGVNS. The CDR3 is CASSDWPGTPVGVEKLFF. The CDR3 bases are TGTGCCAGCAGTGATTGGCCCGGGACGCCCGTAGGGGTTGAAAAACTGTTTTTT. The complete variable domain, with remaining parts taken from reference TRBV25-1 and TRBJ1-4, reads EADIYQTPRYLVIGTGKKITLECSQTMGHDKMYWYQQDPGMELHLIHYSYGVNSTEKGDLSSESTVSRIRTEHFPLTLESARPSHTSQYLCASSDWPGTPVGVEKLFFGSGTQLSVL.

The chain employs TRBV5-4 and TRBJ2-1, with D unresolved. Germline CDR1 reads SGHNT; CDR2 reads YYREEE (reference sequence). V lost 1 base and J 8 bases, leaving 16 bases between the germline ends. This CDR3 has 15 amino acids. CDR3 sequence (DNA): TGTGCCAGCAGCTTGTCCCCCCGCGACTTCGATGAGCAGTTCTTC. It is translated as CASSLSPRDFDEQFF.

V is TRBV29-1 and J is TRBJ2-5, with D uncertain. Trimming shortened V by 3 bases and J by 3 bases, and 8 bases separated the two germline ends. The germline V gene encodes CDR1 SQVTM and CDR2 ANQGSEA. CDR3 size: 12 residues. The CDR3 reads CSVDWQKETQYF. The CDR3 coding sequence is TGCAGCGTTGACTGGCAGAAAGAGACCCAGTACTTC.

This chain links TRBV25-1 with TRBJ2-7; possibly TRBD1 for D (5 bases). The germline V gene encodes CDR1 MGHDK and CDR2 SYGVNS. The CDR3 consists of 13 residues. V lost 7 bases to trimming and J lost 2 bases, with 12 bases between them. CDR3 in amino acids: CASTPRVTYEQYF. CDR3 bases: TGTGCCAGCACCCCCAGGGTAACCTACGAGCAGTACTTC.

This clone is a singleton in its sample. The chain recombines TRBV7-2 with TRBJ2-7, with D perhaps TRBD1 (5 bases). Trimming left V 5 bases short and J 7 bases short, with 18 bases between. CDR1 and CDR2 from the germline V gene are SGHTA and FQGNSA. The CDR3 has 14 amino acids. The CDR3 reads CASSPQWGPSEQYF. For the CDR3, the DNA is TGTGCCAGCAGCCCCCAGTGGGGCCCTTCTGAGCAGTACTTC.

This rearrangement joins TRBV10-3 to TRBJ2-7, with 9 bases that match TRBD1. The CDR3 sequence is 15 residues long. CDR1 is ENHRY and CDR2 is SYGVKD in the germline V gene. The V and J ends lost 2 bases and 2 bases, in that order; junction bases with no gene match: 4. CDR3 sequence (DNA): TGTGCCATCAGTGAGCCACAGGGGGCGGCCTACGAGCAGTACTTC. The encoded protein is CAISEPQGAAYEQYF.

The rearrangement uses TRBV9 and TRBJ1-1, with D uncertain. Germline CDR1 SGDLS, CDR2 YYNGEE. The CDR3 is made up of 13 amino acids. The V gene lost 0 bases and the J gene lost 7 bases, with 10 bases spanning the gap. CDR3 bases: TGTGCCAGCAGCGTAGAAGAGAAAGGTGAAGCTTTCTTT. As protein: CASSVEEKGEAFF.

This sequence joins TRBV2 and TRBJ2-5, with 11 bases fitting TRBD1. The CDR3 is 16 residues long. V shed 6 bases, J shed 7 bases, and the junction held 13 bases outside the gene matches. Per the germline V gene, CDR1 is SNHLY and CDR2 is FYNNEI. The CDR3 DNA sequence: TGTGCCAGCAGGCCTCCGGGACAGGGGGATTATGGGACCCAGTACTTC. It specifies CASRPPGQGDYGTQYF.

This clone occurred once. CDR3 DNA: TGTGCCAGCAGCTTAGAGTCTAGCGGTGAGCAGTTCTTC. Amino acids: CASSLESSGEQFF. The rearrangement joins TRBV11-2 to TRBJ2-1, with TRBD2 matching 7 bases. Looked up from germline, CDR1 is SGHAT and CDR2 is FQNNGV. J gave up 9 bases and V 0 bases, and 2 bases lay outside the gene matches. The CDR3 has 13 residues. The full variable domain, rest sourced from reference TRBV11-2 and TRBJ2-1, is EAGVAQSPRYKIIEKRQSVAFWCNPISGHATLYWYQQILGQGPKLLIQFQNNGVVDDSQLPKDRFSAERLKGVDSTLKIQPAKLEDSAVYLCASSLESSGEQFFGPGTRLTVL.

In nucleotides, the CDR3 is TGTGCCAGCAGTCGACCTGGACAGGGATTAACTGAAGCTTTCTTT. As protein: CASSRPGQGLTEAFF. The chain joins TRBV6-5 to TRBJ1-1, with 8 bases lining up with TRBD1. CDR3 length: 15 amino acids. The V segment lost 5 bases and the J segment 5 bases; nucleotides outside the gene matches: 10. CDR1 is MNHEY, CDR2 SVGAGI, per germline.

The V call is TRBV5-1, the J call TRBJ2-3, with D hard to call. Germline CDR1 is SGHRS and CDR2 is YFSETQ. This CDR3 is built from 15 residues. V lost 8 bases, J lost 2 bases, and 18 bases lay in between. The CDR3 DNA sequence: TGCGCCAGTAAGTCGGCAGCGACCTCCACAGATACGCAGTATTTT. This encodes CASKSAATSTDTQYF.

J is TRBJ2-7 and V is TRBV6-5; the D gene is possibly TRBD1 (6 bases). Germline loops: CDR1 MNHEY, CDR2 SVGAGI. Trimming removed 4 bases from V and 2 bases from J, with 15 bases in between. The CDR3 contains 15 residues. CDR3 sequence (DNA): TGTGCCAGCAGTTCAAGGGGGAGTCGGACCTACGAGCAGTACTTC. This encodes CASSSRGSRTYEQYF.

Only a few counts were recorded for this clone. The CDR3 sequence: CATSRDPVEGYGYTF. DNA of the CDR3: TGTGCCACCAGCAGAGATCCTGTGGAAGGGTATGGCTACACCTTC. J is TRBJ1-2 and V is TRBV15; no definite D call. The germline V gene encodes CDR1 LNHNV and CDR2 YYDKDF (reference sequence). Trimming shortened V by 0 bases and J by 5 bases, and 13 bases separated the two germline ends. CDR3 length: 15 amino acids. Full variable domain (remainder filled in from reference TRBV15 and TRBJ1-2): DAMVIQNPRYQVTQFGKPVTLSCSQTLNHNVMYWYQQKSSQAPKLLFHYYDKDFNNEADTPDNFQSRRPNTSFCFLDIRSPGLGDTAMYLCATSRDPVEGYGYTFGSGTRLTVV.

The J gene is TRBJ2-7, the V gene TRBV4-3; D ambiguous. This CDR3 comprises 13 residues. CDR1 is LGHNA and CDR2 is YSLEER in the germline V gene. Trimming took off 0 bases at V and 3 bases at J, with 6 bases between the two ends. CDR3 in amino acids: CASSQDRYYEQYF. The DNA of the CDR3 is TGCGCCAGCAGCCAAGATAGGTACTACGAGCAGTACTTC.

The table lists this clone with many counts. The rearrangement uses TRBV4-1 and TRBJ2-2; possibly TRBD1 for D (6 bases). Germline V gives CDR1 MGHRA, CDR2 YSYEKL. This CDR3 comprises 17 residues. V was cut by 3 bases and J by 2 bases, with 16 bases left in between. The CDR3 protein is CASSHWDTGKNTGELFF. In DNA form, the CDR3 reads TGCGCCAGCAGCCATTGGGACACCGGGAAAAACACCGGGGAGCTGTTTTTT.

The chain couples TRBV6-5 to TRBJ2-1, with TRBD1 as a possible D gene (6 bases). The CDR3 is made up of 14 amino acids. Trimming took 0 bases from V and 10 from J, leaving 13 bases between them. The germline V gene has CDR1 MNHEY and CDR2 SVGAGI. The CDR3 loop reads CASSYSKGVGEQFF. The CDR3 nucleotides are TGTGCCAGCAGTTACTCGAAGGGGGTTGGCGAGCAGTTCTTC.

The chain is built from TRBV19 and TRBJ2-7, with TRBD1 matching over 10 bases. Germline CDR1 is LNHDA and CDR2 is SQIVND (reference sequence). V trimming: 7 bases; J trimming: 7 bases; junction bases outside the gene matches: 10. CDR3 length: 14 residues. CDR3 nucleotide sequence: TGTGCCAGTAACGCCGGGACAGGGGTTTGGGAGCAGTACTTC. Translated, it gives CASNAGTGVWEQYF.

The chain couples TRBV28 to TRBJ1-1; 12 positions agree with TRBD1. CDR1 and CDR2 from the germline V gene are MDHEN and SYDVKM. The CDR3 has 16 amino acids. The V and J ends lost 5 bases and 5 bases, in that order; junction bases with no gene match: 9. CDR3 protein: CASSPRDRGRGTEAFF. CDR3 DNA: TGTGCCAGCAGTCCGCGGGACAGGGGGCGCGGGACTGAAGCTTTCTTT. The variable domain in full, completed from reference TRBV28 and TRBJ1-1, reads DVKVTQSSRYLVKRTGEKVFLECVQDMDHENMFWYRQDPGLGLRLIYFSYDVKMKEKGDIPEGYSVSREKKERFSLILESASTNQTSMYLCASSPRDRGRGTEAFFGQGTRLTVV.

The genes are TRBV6-1 and TRBJ2-7, with 7 bases that match TRBD1. Germline V lookup: CDR1 MNHNS, CDR2 SASEGT. The CDR3 is made up of 14 amino acids. V gave up 7 bases and J gave up 2 bases; unmatched junction bases: 8. The CDR3 loop reads CASKRTGDPYEQYF. For the CDR3, the DNA is TGTGCCAGCAAGAGGACAGGAGACCCCTACGAGCAGTACTTC.

This chain links TRBV2 with TRBJ1-2; D may be TRBD1 (6 bases). The germline CDR1 and CDR2 sequences are SNHLY and FYNNEI. The CDR3 has 13 amino acids. Deletions cut 4 bases from V and 6 bases from J, with 12 bases between. This CDR3 reads CASSGQGLNGYTF. CDR3 nucleotides: TGTGCCAGCAGTGGGCAGGGGCTGAATGGCTACACCTTC.

J is TRBJ2-5 and V is TRBV9; TRBD1 might be the D (6 bases). The V and J ends lost 0 bases and 4 bases respectively, with 13 bases between them. CDR1 SGDLS and CDR2 YYNGEE come from the germline V gene. CDR3 length: 15 amino acids. In nucleotides, the CDR3 is TGTGCCAGCAGCGTAGACAGGGACCAAGGAGAGACCCAGTACTTC. This codes for CASSVDRDQGETQYF.

The chain couples TRBV18 to TRBJ2-7; D gene ambiguous. V was clipped by 2 bases and J by 1 base, with 6 bases between them. This CDR3 is built from 13 residues. Per germline, CDR1 KGHSH and CDR2 LQKENI. CDR3 loop: CASSPSSSYEQYF. For the CDR3, the DNA is TGTGCCAGCTCACCAAGCAGTTCCTACGAGCAGTACTTC.

The rearrangement joins TRBV2 to TRBJ2-6, with D unclear. The CDR3 contains 17 residues. Trimming took 7 bases from V and 0 from J, leaving 16 bases between them. The germline gives CDR1 SNHLY, CDR2 FYNNEI. CDR3 protein: CASTLTKASSGANVLTF. DNA of the CDR3: TGTGCCAGCACCCTCACAAAAGCCTCCTCTGGGGCCAACGTCCTGACTTTC.